These T cell receptor beta chains were read from a single sample in a study of cytomegalovirus exposure and HLA in healthy donors. The repertoire was sequenced with immunoSEQ multiplex PCR; TCRdb's copy has only in-frame clones and lacks some. Found here are 150,000 or so clones; the top ten clones hold 1.5% to 2%. The sequencing input was PBMCs. The receptor source for this set is a woman between 45 and 60 years old in good health and CMV-seronegative. Each CDR3 is given with its conserved first and last residue. The order of the fields is D gene, V gene, J gene, CDR3 protein, CDR3 DNA. The D gene is left open where the match is weak.

TRBD2	TRBV28	TRBJ2-2	CASSLGFGLAVNTGELFF	TGTGCCAGCAGTTTGGGGTTTGGGCTAGCGGTGAACACCGGGGAGCTGTTTTTT
TRBD2	TRBV7-9	TRBJ2-1	CASSLAGAGDNEQFF	TGTGCCAGCAGCTTAGCTGGGGCGGGAGATAATGAGCAGTTCTTC
NA	TRBV27	TRBJ2-6	CASSPRGGRSGANVLTF	TGTGCCAGCAGTCCCCGGGGAGGCCGCTCTGGGGCCAACGTCCTGACTTTC
TRBD1	TRBV5-8	TRBJ1-1	CASSLGQGGYTEAFF	TGTGCCAGCAGCTTGGGACAGGGGGGGTACACTGAAGCTTTCTTT
NA	TRBV1	TRBJ2-7	CTSSQCGPSGSNHEQYF	TGCACCAGCAGCCAGTGCGGACCCAGCGGGAGTAACCACGAGCAGTACTTC
NA	TRBV4-3	TRBJ2-2	CASSQGLFTGELFF	TGCGCCAGCAGCCAGGGACTGTTTACCGGGGAGCTGTTTTTT
NA	TRBV5-1	TRBJ2-5	CASSTQQETQYF	TGCGCCAGCAGCACCCAGCAAGAGACCCAGTACTTC
TRBD2	TRBV4-2	TRBJ2-2	CASSQTSGGQTGELFF	TGTGCCAGCAGCCAAACTAGCGGGGGCCAAACCGGGGAGCTGTTTTTT
NA	TRBV18	TRBJ1-1	CASSPGGRNTEAFF	TGTGCCAGCTCACCGGGGGGGCGGAACACTGAAGCTTTCTTT
TRBD2	TRBV6-5	TRBJ2-3	CATSTLTSGSDTQYF	TGTGCCACCTCCACGCTTACTAGCGGGAGCGATACGCAGTATTTT
NA	TRBV29-1	TRBJ1-1	CSEIGQLNTEAFF	TGCAGCGAGATAGGACAGTTGAACACTGAAGCTTTCTTT
NA	TRBV5-1	TRBJ1-1	CASSLGPLGGGTEAFF	TGCGCCAGCAGCTTAGGACCTCTCGGGGGGGGCACTGAAGCTTTCTTT
NA	TRBV4-3	TRBJ2-3	CASSQETGNTQYF	TGCGCCAGCAGCCAAGAAACAGGGAACACGCAGTATTTT
TRBD2	TRBV11-2	TRBJ2-7	CASSFNLAGVYEQYF	TGTGCCAGCAGCTTTAATCTAGCGGGGGTCTACGAGCAGTACTTC
NA	TRBV5-8	TRBJ2-3	CASSVTGSGTDTQYF	TGTGCCAGCAGCGTGACTGGGAGTGGCACAGATACGCAGTATTTT
TRBD1	TRBV7-3	TRBJ1-6	CASSLDGQGARMGSPLHF	TGTGCCAGCAGCTTAGACGGACAGGGGGCGCGGATGGGTTCACCCCTCCACTTT
TRBD1	TRBV28	TRBJ2-7	CASSTRGQGPYEQYF	TGTGCCAGCAGTACAAGGGGACAGGGCCCCTACGAGCAGTACTTC
TRBD2	TRBV28	TRBJ2-3	CASSPSQLAGYTDTQYF	TGTGCCAGCAGCCCGTCCCAACTAGCGGGGTACACAGATACGCAGTATTTT
NA	TRBV30	TRBJ2-7	CAWSVMSTYEQYF	TGTGCCTGGAGTGTAATGTCTACCTACGAGCAGTACTTC
NA	TRBV27	TRBJ1-5	CASTPPRSDNQPQHF	TGTGCCAGCACCCCCCCGAGGTCTGATAATCAGCCCCAGCATTTT
NA	TRBV5-6	TRBJ1-1	CASSLGRGQAFF	TGTGCCAGCAGCTTGGGAAGGGGCCAAGCTTTCTTT
TRBD2	TRBV28	TRBJ2-3	CASSDPLTSGSTDTQYF	TGTGCCAGCAGCGACCCACTGACTAGCGGGAGCACAGATACGCAGTATTTT
TRBD1	TRBV6-5	TRBJ1-4	CASSKTGGDEKLFF	TGTGCCAGCAGCAAGACAGGGGGGGATGAAAAACTGTTTTTT
NA	TRBV5-8	TRBJ1-5	CASSPGHSNQPQHF	TGTGCCAGCAGCCCCGGACATAGCAATCAGCCCCAGCATTTT
NA	TRBV18	TRBJ2-7	CASSQPGSLRTYEQYF	TGTGCCAGCTCACAGCCAGGGTCGTTAAGGACCTACGAGCAGTACTTC
TRBD2	TRBV4-2	TRBJ2-3	CASSPYSGGSTDTQYF	TGTGCCAGCAGCCCATATAGCGGGGGGAGCACAGATACGCAGTATTTT
NA	TRBV9	TRBJ2-2	CASSVYGSGPGELFF	TGTGCCAGCAGCGTTTACGGGAGCGGGCCCGGGGAGCTGTTTTTT
TRBD2	TRBV4-1	TRBJ2-1	CASSQRGGDYNEQFF	TGCGCCAGCAGCCAGCGGGGGGGCGATTACAATGAGCAGTTCTTC
TRBD1	TRBV4-3	TRBJ1-1	CASSQGRRDRGNTEAFF	TGCGCCAGCAGCCAAGGCCGTAGGGACAGGGGTAACACTGAAGCTTTCTTT
NA	TRBV11-2	TRBJ1-2	CASSRDGGAGYTF	TGTGCCAGCAGCCGAGATGGGGGGGCTGGCTACACCTTC